These 20 T cell receptor beta chains share one sample of origin, sequenced in a study of blood T cells in healthy people across ages. A second PCR of 7 to 11 cycles used a sample-barcoded 5' primer and a J-beta primer mix. TCRdb re-called the 5' RACE reads through MiXCR, storing one row per CDR3 protein. The sample shows about 1.8 million distinct CDR3 sequences, about 50% of them seen only once. Sequences were obtained from blood. These receptors all stem from a middle-aged woman in good health.

The count of this clonotype is one. V gene TRBV20-1 combines with J gene TRBJ1-3; 7 bases match TRBD1. This CDR3 spans 14 amino acids. The germline CDR1 and CDR2 sequences are DFQATT and SNEGSKA (reference sequence). V lost 2 bases, J lost 0 bases, and 1 base stayed unmatched. Here the CDR3 reads CSARKGASGNTIYF. In DNA form, the CDR3 reads TGCAGTGCTAGAAAGGGGGCCTCTGGAAACACCATATATTTT.

V gene TRBV9 combines with J gene TRBJ2-1; 11 bases are shared with TRBD2. This CDR3 spans 16 amino acids. In germline, CDR1 is SGDLS, CDR2 YYNGEE. V shed 3 bases, J shed 7 bases, and the junction held 9 bases outside the gene matches. This CDR3 reads CASSAPGTSGLNEQFF. CDR3 DNA: TGTGCCAGCAGCGCCCCCGGGACTAGCGGTCTAAATGAGCAGTTCTTC.

This clonotype showed up just a few times. The rearrangement links TRBV15 to TRBJ1-6; perhaps TRBD1 as D (5 bases). Between the trimmed V and J ends, which lost 6 bases and 7 bases, there was a span of 19 bases. In germline, CDR1 is LNHNV, CDR2 YYDKDF (reference sequence). This CDR3 spans 16 amino acids. The DNA of the CDR3 is TGTGCCACCAGTGCGACAGCCCTGACGGGAAATTCACCCCTCCACTTT. Encoded protein: CATSATALTGNSPLHF. The whole variable domain, remainder taken from reference TRBV15 and TRBJ1-6, is DAMVIQNPRYQVTQFGKPVTLSCSQTLNHNVMYWYQQKSSQAPKLLFHYYDKDFNNEADTPDNFQSRRPNTSFCFLDIRSPGLGDTAMYLCATSATALTGNSPLHFGNGTRLTVT.

The rearrangement joins TRBV2 to TRBJ2-5; 10 bases line up with TRBD1. The V and J ends lost 6 bases and 5 bases, in that order; junction bases with no gene match: 3. The CDR3 has 13 amino acids. Germline-derived CDR1 and CDR2 are SNHLY and FYNNEI. This chain's CDR3 is CASRWTGGETQYF. The DNA of the CDR3 is TGTGCCAGCAGATGGACAGGGGGGGAGACCCAGTACTTC.

This rearrangement joins TRBV18 to TRBJ1-5; D remains ambiguous. This CDR3 comprises 15 residues. In germline, CDR1 is KGHSH, CDR2 LQKENI. V lost 2 bases to trimming and J lost 3 bases, with 11 bases between them. The CDR3, as DNA: TGTGCCAGCTCACCAGAAGCAAGCCCCAATCAGCCCCAGCATTTT. It encodes CASSPEASPNQPQHF.

The rearrangement uses TRBV20-1 and TRBJ2-3, with D unresolved. The V end was cut by 5 bases, the J end by 6 bases, with 15 bases between. CDR1 is DFQATT and CDR2 is SNEGSKA in the germline V gene (reference sequence). This CDR3 comprises 13 residues. For the CDR3, the DNA is TGCAGTGCTTTAACTACTGGGCTCGATACGCAGTATTTT. Protein product: CSALTTGLDTQYF.

This clonotype was seen more than once but under ten times. J is TRBJ2-7 and V is TRBV6-5, with D unclear. V dropped 0 bases and J dropped 4 bases, with 7 bases sitting between them. The CDR3 is made up of 13 amino acids. In germline, CDR1 is MNHEY, CDR2 SVGAGI. CDR3 sequence: CASSYSESYEQYF. The CDR3 coding sequence is TGTGCCAGCAGTTACTCCGAGTCGTACGAGCAGTACTTC.

This clonotype has only a few counts. The chain uses TRBV7-2 and TRBJ1-2; 10 positions agree with TRBD1. CDR3 length: 18 amino acids. J gave up 3 bases and V 1 base, and 11 bases lay outside the gene matches. Germline CDR1 reads SGHTA; CDR2 reads FQGNSA. The CDR3 here is CASSLVQTGGASYYGYTF. Here the CDR3 DNA reads TGTGCCAGCAGCTTAGTTCAGACAGGGGGCGCTTCTTACTATGGCTACACCTTC. Looking up the rest from reference TRBV7-2 and TRBJ1-2 gives the full variable domain: GAGVSQSPSNKVTEKGKDVELRCDPISGHTALYWYRQSLGQGLEFLIYFQGNSAPDKSGLPSDRFSAERTGGSVSTLTIQRTQQEDSAVYLCASSLVQTGGASYYGYTFGSGTRLTVV.

The sample holds one count of this clonotype. The V and J genes are TRBV28 and TRBJ2-7; tentative D call: TRBD2 (5 bases). Germline assignment: CDR1 MDHEN and CDR2 SYDVKM. Trimming cost V 4 bases and J 2 bases, with 15 bases left between them. This CDR3 has 15 amino acids. The CDR3 DNA reads as TGTGCCAGCAGTTCGGGCGGACTCCAGGCCTACGAGCAGTACTTC. Amino acids: CASSSGGLQAYEQYF.

The chain combines TRBV10-3 with TRBJ1-2, with a tentative D call TRBD1 (5 bases). The V gene's germline CDR1 is ENHRY and CDR2 SYGVKD. This CDR3 is 15 amino acids long. V lost 4 bases and J lost 8, with 20 bases in between. In DNA, the CDR3 is TGTGCCATCAGTGTGGGTCGGGGCAGTGTGAGCGGCTACACCTTC. It is translated as CAISVGRGSVSGYTF.

The chain links TRBV20-1 to TRBJ1-4; D may be TRBD1 (5 bases). This CDR3 contains 14 residues. The germline V and J ends were trimmed by 2 bases and 3 bases, with 10 bases remaining between them. The germline gives CDR1 DFQATT, CDR2 SNEGSKA (reference sequence). The DNA for the CDR3 is TGCAGTGCTAGATCGACAGAAGCTAATGAAAAACTGTTTTTT. Protein product: CSARSTEANEKLFF.

This clonotype turned up a few times. V is TRBV20-1 and J is TRBJ2-7; TRBD1 matches 11 bases. The germline CDR1 and CDR2 sequences are DFQATT and SNEGSKA (reference sequence). Trimming removed 5 bases from V and 7 bases from J; junction bases left unmatched: 7. CDR3 size: 13 residues. The CDR3 protein is CSALGQGAKEQYF. The CDR3 bases are TGCAGTGCTTTAGGACAGGGGGCGAAAGAGCAGTACTTC.

This clonotype was observed a few times. The J gene is TRBJ2-1, the V gene TRBV15, with 9 bases fitting TRBD1. CDR1 is LNHNV and CDR2 is YYDKDF in the germline V gene (reference sequence). The CDR3 has 15 residues. The junction had 2 bases not matched to a gene; V was cut back by 5 bases and J by 0 bases. CDR3 coding DNA: TGTGCCACCAGCCGGGACAGGGTCTCCTACAATGAGCAGTTCTTC. Translated: CATSRDRVSYNEQFF.

This chain joins TRBV6-5 and TRBJ2-5; D tentatively reads TRBD1 or TRBD2 (6 bases each). V was shortened by 0 bases and J by 5 bases, with 16 bases between the two germline ends. Germline CDR1 reads MNHEY; CDR2 reads SVGAGI. The length of the CDR3 is 16 residues. CDR3 loop: CASSYSRGRGGETQYF. CDR3 DNA: TGTGCCAGCAGTTACTCTCGAGGGAGAGGGGGGGAGACCCAGTACTTC.

This clonotype has a handful of counts. The rearrangement links TRBV4-2 to TRBJ2-5; D may be TRBD2 (6 bases). The V end was cut by 2 bases, the J end by 0 bases, with 19 bases between. The CDR3 has 18 residues. The germline CDR1 and CDR2 sequences are LGHNA and YNFKEQ. In DNA, the CDR3 is TGTGCCAGCAGCCAAAGAGCGTGGGGGGAACACGACCAAGAGACCCAGTACTTC. Protein sequence: CASSQRAWGEHDQETQYF.

The genes are TRBV20-1 and TRBJ1-5; TRBD1 aligns across 10 bases. CDR1 and CDR2 (germline): DFQATT, SNEGSKA (reference sequence). V lost 5 bases and J lost 3; bases outside the gene matches: 4. The CDR3 is made up of 14 amino acids. CDR3: CSAWTGGYNQPQHF. CDR3 sequence (DNA): TGCAGTGCTTGGACAGGGGGATACAATCAGCCCCAGCATTTT.

The rearrangement joins TRBV7-2 to TRBJ1-2; D not certain. This CDR3 contains 13 residues. Looked up from germline, CDR1 is SGHTA and CDR2 is FQGNSA. Trimming left V 5 bases short and J 4 bases short, with 11 bases between. The CDR3 here is CASSQSRIYGYTF. Written as DNA, the CDR3 is TGTGCCAGCAGCCAGAGCAGAATCTATGGCTACACCTTC. Full variable domain (missing parts from reference TRBV7-2 and TRBJ1-2): GAGVSQSPSNKVTEKGKDVELRCDPISGHTALYWYRQSLGQGLEFLIYFQGNSAPDKSGLPSDRFSAERTGGSVSTLTIQRTQQEDSAVYLCASSQSRIYGYTFGSGTRLTVV.

The rearrangement joins TRBV20-1 to TRBJ2-4, with 8 bases matching TRBD2. J lost 3 bases, V lost 1 base, and 8 bases had no gene match. The CDR3 runs 16 residues. Germline V gene lookup returns CDR1 DFQATT and CDR2 SNEGSKA (reference sequence). This CDR3 is CSARGGGLIGKNIQYF. In DNA, the CDR3 is TGCAGTGCTAGAGGCGGGGGGCTAATAGGCAAAAACATTCAGTACTTC.

The J gene is TRBJ1-2, the V gene TRBV27; weak D call: TRBD1 (6 bases). Germline CDR1 and CDR2: MNHEY and SMNVEV (reference sequence). The CDR3 is 15 amino acids. Trimming removed 7 bases from V and 3 bases from J, with 18 bases in between. In DNA, the CDR3 is TGTGCCAGCAAAAAATGGGACACGCTAGACTATGGCTACACCTTC. The encoded protein is CASKKWDTLDYGYTF.

A few counts support this clonotype. The chain employs TRBV13 and TRBJ2-1, with TRBD2 identical over 9 bases. Per germline, CDR1 PRHDT and CDR2 FYEKMQ (reference sequence). V was clipped by 4 bases and J by 13 bases; unmatched bases: 5. The CDR3 is 12 amino acids. CDR3: CASSSGTSIQFF. CDR3 in DNA: TGTGCCAGCAGCTCCGGGACTAGCATTCAGTTCTTC.